The source of this TCR beta chain is a study of T cell repertoires in cytomegalovirus infection. Overall study context: Carrying CMV and the relevant HLA type showed in public TCR beta signatures. Study-wide results and caveats: HLA-C-restricted CMV-specific TCR beta clonotypes prevailed in the ex vivo response. Identification of carriers of CMV plus the relevant HLA was performed using cumulative public TCR beta family frequency.

To note about this clonotype: Its antigen is unidentified.

The CDR3 spans 15 residues. The germline V gene encodes CDR1 SGHRS and CDR2 YFSETQ. V was pared by 0 bases and J by 2 bases, with 4 bases of the junction left unmatched. MiXCR, applied by TCRdb to the reads, yields one record per CDR3 protein. The data show about 360,000 distinct CDR3 sequences, around 18% seen once. This receptor was identified in a human donor in good health (CMV status not recorded). Some clones in this sample may be carry-over from other donors' samples. Material for sequencing was PBMCs. The chain is built from TRBV5-1 and TRBJ1-2; TRBD1 matches 7 bases. Here the CDR3 DNA reads TGCGCCAGCAGCTTGGGCGACAGGGAAAACTATGGCTACACCTTC. This translates into CASSLGDRENYGYTF.